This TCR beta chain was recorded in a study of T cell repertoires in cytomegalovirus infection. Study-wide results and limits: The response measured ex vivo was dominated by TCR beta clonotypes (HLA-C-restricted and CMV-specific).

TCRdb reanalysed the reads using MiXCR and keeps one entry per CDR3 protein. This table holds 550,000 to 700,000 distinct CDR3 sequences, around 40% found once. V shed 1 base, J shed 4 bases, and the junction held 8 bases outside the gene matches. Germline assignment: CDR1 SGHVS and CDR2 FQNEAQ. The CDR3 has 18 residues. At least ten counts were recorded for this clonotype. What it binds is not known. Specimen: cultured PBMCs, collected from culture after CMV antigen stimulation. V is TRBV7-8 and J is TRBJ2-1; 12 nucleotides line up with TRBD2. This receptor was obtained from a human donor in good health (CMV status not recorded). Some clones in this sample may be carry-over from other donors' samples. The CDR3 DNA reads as TGTGCCAGCAGCTTAGGGTTAATGGGGACTAGCGGGTACAATGAGCAGTTCTTC. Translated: CASSLGLMGTSGYNEQFF.